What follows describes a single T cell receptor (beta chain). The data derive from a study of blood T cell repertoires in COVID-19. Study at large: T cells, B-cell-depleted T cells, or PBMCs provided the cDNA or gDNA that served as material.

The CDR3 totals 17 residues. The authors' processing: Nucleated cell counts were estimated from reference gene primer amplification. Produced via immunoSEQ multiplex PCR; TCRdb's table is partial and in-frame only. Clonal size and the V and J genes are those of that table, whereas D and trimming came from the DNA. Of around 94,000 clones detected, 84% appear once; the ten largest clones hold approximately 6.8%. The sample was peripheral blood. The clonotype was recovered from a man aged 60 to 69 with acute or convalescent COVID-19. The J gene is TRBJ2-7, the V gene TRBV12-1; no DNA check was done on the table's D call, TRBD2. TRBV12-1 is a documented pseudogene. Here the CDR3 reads CASSRPRTSLSSYEQYF. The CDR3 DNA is TGTGCCAGCAGCCGACCCAGGACTAGCCTAAGCTCCTACGAGCAGTACTTC.